The 10 T cell receptor beta chains below all came from one sample that was sequenced in a study of cytomegalovirus exposure and HLA in healthy donors (dated 2017 in TCRdb). Libraries were prepared through the immunoSEQ multiplex PCR assay. Held by TCRdb, this immuneACCESS table contains in-frame sequences only and omits some clones. Under half of the omission traces to an unresolved V gene where checked; the cause of the rest is unknown. The sample table shows 95,000 to 150,000 clones, and approximately 94% are seen once. Together, the top ten hold more than 0.9% of the sample. The sequencing input was PBMCs. The receptors were gathered from a woman younger than 30 in good health and CMV-seronegative.

This rearrangement joins TRBV7-2 to TRBJ2-1; D is possibly TRBD2 (5 bases). The germline V gene encodes CDR1 SGHTA and CDR2 FQGNSA. Trimming cost V 0 bases and J 3 bases, with 9 bases left between them. The CDR3 is 15 amino acids. CDR3 DNA sequence: TGTGCCAGCAGCTTAGCCGGGATTGTCTACAATGAGCAGTTCTTC. Translating it yields CASSLAGIVYNEQFF.

This clone was observed a few times. J is TRBJ1-5 and V is TRBV2, with 7 bases lining up with TRBD1. Germline trimming cut 4 bases from V and 4 bases from J; bases unmatched to any gene: 10. In germline, CDR1 is SNHLY, CDR2 FYNNEI. This CDR3 region has 16 residues. CDR3 sequence reads: CASSARGNFGNQPQHF. The CDR3 DNA reads TGTGCCAGCAGTGCCAGGGGGAACTTTGGAAATCAGCCCCAGCATTTT.

This rearrangement joins TRBV28 to TRBJ2-7, with D unresolved. This CDR3 has 15 amino acids. The germline CDR1 and CDR2 sequences are MDHEN and SYDVKM. The ends were cut back, 1 base at V and 0 bases at J, with 10 bases in the middle. The CDR3 spells CASSLSQAFSYEQYF. DNA of the CDR3: TGTGCCAGCAGTTTATCTCAGGCCTTCTCCTACGAGCAGTACTTC. The whole variable domain, filled in from reference TRBV28 and TRBJ2-7, reads DVKVTQSSRYLVKRTGEKVFLECVQDMDHENMFWYRQDPGLGLRLIYFSYDVKMKEKGDIPEGYSVSREKKERFSLILESASTNQTSMYLCASSLSQAFSYEQYFGPGTRLTVT.

The chain employs TRBV30 and TRBJ2-7; a possible D gene is TRBD2 (5 bases). CDR1 and CDR2 from the germline V gene are GTSNPN and SVGIG (reference sequence). Trimming left V 1 base short and J 6 bases short, with 7 bases between. CDR3 length: 11 residues. CDR3 amino acids: CAWSARGEQYF. CDR3 nucleotide sequence: TGTGCCTGGAGTGCACGGGGCGAGCAGTACTTC.

The rearrangement joins TRBV7-3 to TRBJ2-5; 7 bases line up with TRBD2. J gave up 4 bases and V 6 bases, and 5 bases lay outside the gene matches. In germline, CDR1 is SGHTA, CDR2 FQGTGA. The CDR3 length is 13 residues. CDR3 residues: CASSRDYRETQYF. CDR3 sequence (DNA): TGTGCCAGCAGTCGGGACTATCGAGAGACCCAGTACTTC.

The chain recombines TRBV18 with TRBJ2-1, with TRBD2 as a possible D gene (6 bases). This CDR3 contains 14 residues. Trimming took 3 bases from V and 10 from J, leaving 16 bases between them. Germline lookup yields CDR1 KGHSH and CDR2 LQKENI. The CDR3 loop is CASSPPGLPTEQFF. The CDR3 bases are TGTGCCAGCTCACCCCCCGGACTACCGACCGAGCAGTTCTTC.

This chain uses TRBV28 with TRBJ1-1, with TRBD1 matching 11 bases. Germline assignment: CDR1 MDHEN and CDR2 SYDVKM. V was clipped by 5 bases and J by 5 bases; unmatched bases: 4. There are 14 residues in the CDR3. The CDR3 coding sequence is TGTGCCAGCAGTCCGGGACAGGGGGGGACTGAAGCTTTCTTT. Translated: CASSPGQGGTEAFF.

This clone was recorded only once. The chain recombines TRBV2 with TRBJ2-6; 13 bases match TRBD2. The trim removed 3 bases at V and 2 bases at J, leaving 7 bases unmatched. Germline lookup yields CDR1 SNHLY and CDR2 FYNNEI. This CDR3 region has 19 residues. CDR3 nucleotide sequence: TGTGCCAGCAGTGATCTGTTACTAGCGGGAGGGCCTGGGGCCAACGTCCTGACTTTC. Its translation: CASSDLLLAGGPGANVLTF.

The chain carries TRBV18 and TRBJ2-7; perhaps TRBD2 as D (5 bases). Deletions cut 2 bases from V and 5 bases from J, with 13 bases between. Germline CDR1 KGHSH, CDR2 LQKENI. The CDR3 has 14 amino acids. The CDR3 DNA sequence: TGTGCCAGCTCACCAAATGAGTCCGGGAACGAGCAGTACTTC. Its protein product is CASSPNESGNEQYF. Variable domain in full (rest from reference TRBV18 and TRBJ2-7): NAGVMQNPRHLVRRRGQEARLRCSPMKGHSHVYWYRQLPEEGLKFMVYLQKENIIDESGMPKERFSAEFPKEGPSILRIQQVVRGDSAAYFCASSPNESGNEQYFGPGTRLTVT.

The CDR3 DNA sequence: TGTGCCAGCAGCTCATATCGGGGGATATCCTACAATGAGCAGTTCTTC. Its translation is CASSSYRGISYNEQFF. The chain is built from TRBV7-2 and TRBJ2-1; tentative D call: TRBD2 (6 bases). V lost 4 bases and J 1 base, leaving 14 bases between the germline ends. Germline V gives CDR1 SGHTA, CDR2 FQGNSA. CDR3 length: 16 amino acids.